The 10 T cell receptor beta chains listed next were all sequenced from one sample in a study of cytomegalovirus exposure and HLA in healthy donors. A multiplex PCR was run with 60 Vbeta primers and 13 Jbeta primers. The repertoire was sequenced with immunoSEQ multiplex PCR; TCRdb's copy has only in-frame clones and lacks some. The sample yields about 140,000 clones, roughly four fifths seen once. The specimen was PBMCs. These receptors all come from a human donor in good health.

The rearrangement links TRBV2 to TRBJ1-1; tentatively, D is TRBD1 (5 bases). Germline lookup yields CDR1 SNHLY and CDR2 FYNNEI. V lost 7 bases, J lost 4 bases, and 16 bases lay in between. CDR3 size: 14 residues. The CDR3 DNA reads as TGTGCCAGCAAGTTAGGGCAGGGTAGCACTGAAGCTTTCTTT. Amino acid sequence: CASKLGQGSTEAFF.

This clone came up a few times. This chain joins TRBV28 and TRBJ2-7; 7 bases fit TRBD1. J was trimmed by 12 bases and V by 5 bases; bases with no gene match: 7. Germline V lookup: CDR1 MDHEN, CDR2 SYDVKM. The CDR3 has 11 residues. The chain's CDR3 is CASSRQGVPYF. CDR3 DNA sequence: TGTGCCAGCAGTAGACAGGGTGTTCCGTACTTC.

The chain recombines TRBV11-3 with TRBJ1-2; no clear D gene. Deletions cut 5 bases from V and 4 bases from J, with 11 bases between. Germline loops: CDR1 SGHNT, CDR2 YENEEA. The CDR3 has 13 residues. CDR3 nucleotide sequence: TGTGCCAGCAGCCAAGCGGGCGCCTATGGCTACACCTTC. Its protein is CASSQAGAYGYTF. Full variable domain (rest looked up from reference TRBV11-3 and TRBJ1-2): EAGVVQSPRYKIIEKKQPVAFWCNPISGHNTLYWYLQNLGQGPELLIRYENEEAVDDSQLPKDRFSAERLKGVDSTLKIQPAELGDSAVYLCASSQAGAYGYTFGSGTRLTVV.

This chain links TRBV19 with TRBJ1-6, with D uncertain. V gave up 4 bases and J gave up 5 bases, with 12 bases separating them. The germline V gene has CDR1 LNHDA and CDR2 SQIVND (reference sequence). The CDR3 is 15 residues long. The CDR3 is CASSRSGIDNSPLHF. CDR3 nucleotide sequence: TGTGCCAGTAGTAGGTCCGGTATCGATAATTCACCCCTCCACTTT.

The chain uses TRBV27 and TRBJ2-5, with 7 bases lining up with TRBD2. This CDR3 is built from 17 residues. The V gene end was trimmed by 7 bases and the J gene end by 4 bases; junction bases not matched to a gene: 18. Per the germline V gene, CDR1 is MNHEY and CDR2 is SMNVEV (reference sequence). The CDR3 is CASTPGGGGRFLETQYF. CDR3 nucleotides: TGTGCCAGCACCCCTGGCGGGGGAGGGAGGTTTCTAGAGACCCAGTACTTC.

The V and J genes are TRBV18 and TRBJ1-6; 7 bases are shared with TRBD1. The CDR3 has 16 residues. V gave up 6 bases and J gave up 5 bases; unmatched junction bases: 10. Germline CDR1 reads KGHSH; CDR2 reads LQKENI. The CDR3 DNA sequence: TGTGCCAGCTCCCGGGACAGACCTTTCGATAATTCACCCCTCCACTTT. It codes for CASSRDRPFDNSPLHF. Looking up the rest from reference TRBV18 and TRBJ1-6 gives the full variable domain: NAGVMQNPRHLVRRRGQEARLRCSPMKGHSHVYWYRQLPEEGLKFMVYLQKENIIDESGMPKERFSAEFPKEGPSILRIQQVVRGDSAAYFCASSRDRPFDNSPLHFGNGTRLTVT.

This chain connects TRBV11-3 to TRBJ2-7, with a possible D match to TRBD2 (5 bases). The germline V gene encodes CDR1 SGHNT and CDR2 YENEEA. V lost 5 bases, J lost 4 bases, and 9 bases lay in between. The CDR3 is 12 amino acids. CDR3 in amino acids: CASSARGYEQYF. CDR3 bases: TGTGCCAGCAGCGCCAGAGGGTACGAGCAGTACTTC.

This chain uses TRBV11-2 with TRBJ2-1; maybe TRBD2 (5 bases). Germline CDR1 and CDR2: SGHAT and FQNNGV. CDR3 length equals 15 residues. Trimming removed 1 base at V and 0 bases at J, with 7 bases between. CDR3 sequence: CASSLGGSSYNEQFF. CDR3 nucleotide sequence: TGTGCCAGCAGCTTAGGAGGGAGCTCCTACAATGAGCAGTTCTTC.

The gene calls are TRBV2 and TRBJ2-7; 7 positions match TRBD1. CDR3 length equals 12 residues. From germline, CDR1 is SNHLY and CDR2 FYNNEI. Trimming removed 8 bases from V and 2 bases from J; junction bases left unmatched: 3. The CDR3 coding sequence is TGTGCCAGCGGGACAGCGGCCTACGAGCAGTACTTC. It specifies CASGTAAYEQYF.

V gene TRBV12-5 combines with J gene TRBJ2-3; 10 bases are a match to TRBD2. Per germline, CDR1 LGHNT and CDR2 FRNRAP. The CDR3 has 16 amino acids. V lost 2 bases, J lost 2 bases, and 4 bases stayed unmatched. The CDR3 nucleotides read TGTGCTAGTGGTTTGTGGACTAGCGGATTCACAGATACGCAGTATTTT. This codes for CASGLWTSGFTDTQYF.